This T cell receptor beta chain was sequenced in a study of blood T cells in healthy people across ages. Findings of the study overall: Estimates drawn from one million T cells were deemed to understate diversity. Correlation between TCR beta diversity and naive T cell percentage was strong.

The V end lost 2 bases, the J end lost 4 bases, and 9 bases lay between the germline ends. The CDR3 spans 13 residues. Germline values: CDR1 SGHRS, CDR2 YFSETQ. This clonotype was seen a few times. The antigen is undetermined. A second roughly 6 to 12 cycle PCR used barcoded and J-beta primers. Each cDNA molecule received a tag from a template-switch adaptor that had 12 random nucleotides. TCRdb ran MiXCR on the 5' RACE reads and lists one entry per CDR3 protein. The profile shows about 1.6 million distinct CDR3 sequences, 30% to 40% of them singletons. The clonotype originates from a woman in her twenties or thirties in good health. This rearrangement joins TRBV5-1 to TRBJ1-1, with a weak D call TRBD1 (6 bases). The sample taken for sequencing was blood. CDR3: CASSFGQSTEAFF. In nucleotides, the CDR3 is TGCGCCAGCAGCTTCGGACAGAGCACTGAAGCTTTCTTT.